This record concerns one T cell receptor (beta chain) sequence. Its target is not known. This PCR relied on a set of 60 Vbeta primers and 13 Jbeta primers. Some clones are missing from TCRdb's copy, which holds only in-frame ones; the method was immunoSEQ multiplex PCR. The sample holds some 200,000 clones. The CDR3 is made up of 21 amino acids. Trimming cost V 3 bases and J 7 bases; bases outside gene matches: 19. Germline V lookup: CDR1 MGHRA, CDR2 YSYEKL. The data belong to a study of cytomegalovirus exposure and HLA in healthy donors. Study-level results: Some public TCRs appeared in many individuals, while most sequences were rare. The study labeled about 160 TCR beta chains cytomegalovirus-associated.

The TCR originated in a boy aged 5-17 years in good health and CMV-seronegative. Sequenced input: PBMCs. This rearrangement joins TRBV4-1 to TRBJ2-2; 14 bases are shared with TRBD2. The CDR3 region is CASSHPRRTSGGPTGGGELFF. The DNA of the CDR3 is TGCGCCAGCAGCCACCCTAGACGGACTAGCGGGGGGCCGACGGGTGGCGGGGAGCTGTTTTTT.